These 27 T cell receptor beta chains share one sample of origin, sequenced in a study of OX40 agonist ivuxolimab in advanced cancers. Sequencing was performed with immunoSEQ multiplex PCR; in TCRdb, only in-frame clones are kept and a portion is missing. The sample has 70,000 to 90,000 clones, 85% seen once; the top ten hold about 1.8%. The sample was CD4+ or CD8+ T cells sorted from blood, taken in a trial of the OX40 agonist ivuxolimab. These receptors originate from an adult with an advanced solid tumor such as melanoma, head and neck, liver or kidney cancer.

The chain employs TRBV5-4 and TRBJ1-4; TRBD1 agrees at 10 bases. The CDR3 has 16 residues. The V and J ends lost 3 bases and 7 bases, in that order; junction bases with no gene match: 9. The V gene's germline CDR1 is SGHNT and CDR2 YYREEE (reference sequence). Here the CDR3 DNA reads TGTGCCAGCAGCTCGGGACAGGGGAGGTCGGCTGAAAAACTGTTTTTT. Its protein is CASSSGQGRSAEKLFF. The full variable domain, with the rest looked up from reference TRBV5-4 and TRBJ1-4, is ETGVTQSPTHLIKTRGQQVTLRCSSQSGHNTVSWYQQALGQGPQFIFQYYREEENGRGNFPPRFSGLQFPNYSSELNVNALELDDSALYLCASSSGQGRSAEKLFFGSGTQLSVL.

The V and J genes are TRBV10-3 and TRBJ2-1; 11 bases fit TRBD1. The trim removed 5 bases at V and 3 bases at J, leaving 12 bases unmatched. The CDR3 is made up of 18 amino acids. CDR1 and CDR2 from the germline V gene are ENHRY and SYGVKD. CDR3 region: CAISPGQGASVFYNEQFF. The CDR3 DNA sequence: TGTGCCATCAGTCCCGGACAGGGGGCATCCGTCTTCTACAATGAGCAGTTCTTC.

The CDR3 sequence is CASSLGKGPLAKNIQYF. CDR3 sequence (DNA): TGTGCCAGCAGCTTAGGGAAGGGCCCCTTAGCCAAAAACATTCAGTACTTC. The rearrangement joins TRBV7-2 to TRBJ2-4; D gene unclear. The CDR3 contains 17 residues. The germline gives CDR1 SGHTA, CDR2 FQGNSA. V shed 1 base and J shed 0 bases, with 13 bases lying between them. Based on the CDR3 plus reference TRBV7-2 and TRBJ2-4, the full variable domain is GAGVSQSPSNKVTEKGKDVELRCDPISGHTALYWYRQSLGQGLEFLIYFQGNSAPDKSGLPSDRFSAERTGGSVSTLTIQRTQQEDSAVYLCASSLGKGPLAKNIQYFGAGTRLSVL.

The V gene is TRBV30, the J gene TRBJ2-7; a weak D match, TRBD2 (5 bases). The CDR3 length is 14 residues. Deletions cut 0 bases from V and 5 bases from J, with 14 bases between. CDR1 is GTSNPN and CDR2 is SVGIG in the germline V gene (reference sequence). CDR3 DNA: TGTGCCTGGAGTGTAACGGGGTATGTCGACGAGCAGTACTTC. Encoded protein: CAWSVTGYVDEQYF.

V is TRBV10-1 and J is TRBJ2-2; 9 bases are a match to TRBD2. J gave up 3 bases and V 1 base, and 6 bases lay outside the gene matches. Germline CDR1 is WNHNN and CDR2 is SYGVQD (reference sequence). The CDR3 has 17 amino acids. The CDR3 sequence is CASSEWGSGSDTGELFF. DNA of the CDR3: TGCGCCAGCAGTGAGTGGGGTAGCGGGAGCGACACCGGGGAGCTGTTTTTT.

This clone was detected once. This chain uses TRBV5-6 with TRBJ1-2, with TRBD1 matching over 7 bases. This CDR3 spans 16 amino acids. V lost 1 base, J lost 4 bases, and 10 bases stayed unmatched. Germline V gives CDR1 SGHDT, CDR2 YYEEEE. The CDR3 DNA reads as TGTGCCAGCAGCTTGTCTGGACAGGCCTTAGTCTATGGCTACACCTTC. Translated: CASSLSGQALVYGYTF.

The chain couples TRBV27 to TRBJ1-1, with 9 bases identical to TRBD1. The trim removed 6 bases at V and 10 bases at J, leaving 15 bases unmatched. The CDR3 contains 15 residues. Germline V gene sequence: CDR1 MNHEY, CDR2 SMNVEV (reference sequence). CDR3 coding DNA: TGTGCCAGCAGCCCGACAGGGGGGACCCGAAGGAGAGCTTTCTTT. Its translation: CASSPTGGTRRRAFF.

Here the CDR3 DNA reads TGTGCCAGCTCACCACTGCAGGGAGGGCAGCCCCAGCATTTT. Translating it yields CASSPLQGGQPQHF. The rearrangement links TRBV18 to TRBJ1-5; TRBD1 is a possible D gene (5 bases). Per the germline V gene, CDR1 is KGHSH and CDR2 is LQKENI. Trimming took off 1 base at V and 7 bases at J, with 11 bases between the two ends. The CDR3 is 14 residues long.

The rearrangement links TRBV19 to TRBJ1-2; a possible D gene is TRBD1 (5 bases). The germline CDR1 and CDR2 sequences are LNHDA and SQIVND (reference sequence). V dropped 1 base and J dropped 8 bases, with 17 bases sitting between them. The CDR3 spans 15 residues. The CDR3 sequence: CASSIGGASLKGYTF. The CDR3 bases are TGTGCCAGTAGTATAGGAGGGGCCTCCTTGAAAGGCTACACCTTC. Looking up the rest from reference TRBV19 and TRBJ1-2 gives the full variable domain: DGGITQSPKYLFRKEGQNVTLSCEQNLNHDAMYWYRQDPGQGLRLIYYSQIVNDFQKGDIAEGYSVSREKKESFPLTVTSAQKNPTAFYLCASSIGGASLKGYTFGSGTRLTVV.

J is TRBJ2-3 and V is TRBV6-5, with D possibly matching TRBD1 (5 bases). The V end lost 3 bases, the J end lost 2 bases, and 9 bases lay between the germline ends. There are 14 residues in the CDR3. Germline CDR1 MNHEY, CDR2 SVGAGI. The CDR3 is CASSYQGPTDTQYF. In DNA, the CDR3 is TGTGCCAGCAGTTATCAGGGCCCCACAGATACGCAGTATTTT.

The chain recombines TRBV7-2 with TRBJ1-4, with D tentatively TRBD1 (5 bases). Per the germline V gene, CDR1 is SGHTA and CDR2 is FQGNSA. This CDR3 is 12 amino acids long. Trimming took off 6 bases at V and 7 bases at J, with 9 bases between the two ends. Here the CDR3 DNA reads TGTGCCAGCAGTATTACAGGTGAAAAACTGTTTTTT. Translating it yields CASSITGEKLFF.

V usage is TRBV7-2 and J usage is TRBJ1-6, with 10 bases fitting TRBD1. With 5 bases clipped from V and 10 bases from J, the junction kept 5 bases outside the gene matches. Germline CDR1 SGHTA, CDR2 FQGNSA. The CDR3 has 14 amino acids. CDR3 loop: CASSAGTGVSPLHF. DNA for the CDR3: TGTGCCAGCAGCGCTGGGACAGGGGTATCACCCCTCCACTTT.

This clone was seen once. V gene TRBV11-3 combines with J gene TRBJ2-1; perhaps D is TRBD1 or TRBD2 (5 bases each). Per germline, CDR1 SGHNT and CDR2 YENEEA. The CDR3 runs to 14 residues. The V gene lost 1 base and the J gene lost 7 bases, with 11 bases spanning the gap. The CDR3 here is CASSLGLAGNEQFF. CDR3 in DNA: TGTGCCAGCAGCTTAGGGCTAGCAGGGAATGAGCAGTTCTTC.

V usage is TRBV11-3 and J usage is TRBJ1-1; TRBD1 aligns across 9 bases. The junction had 8 bases not matched to a gene; V was cut back by 5 bases and J by 4 bases. Germline CDR1 SGHNT, CDR2 YENEEA. There are 15 residues in the CDR3. The CDR3 loop is CASSADRGEVTEAFF. The CDR3 coding sequence is TGTGCCAGCAGCGCAGACAGGGGGGAAGTCACTGAAGCTTTCTTT.

This chain joins TRBV5-6 and TRBJ2-3; TRBD1 or TRBD2 may be the D gene (5 bases each). Trimming took 0 bases from V and 0 from J, leaving 8 bases between them. The germline V gene has CDR1 SGHDT and CDR2 YYEEEE. CDR3 length: 15 residues. CDR3 sequence reads: CASSLAGRSTDTQYF. CDR3 bases: TGTGCCAGCAGCTTGGCGGGGCGAAGCACAGATACGCAGTATTTT.

In its sample, this clone was seen a few times. The CDR3 region is CASSLTRPGTNSPLHF. CDR3 DNA sequence: TGTGCCAGCAGCTTAACACGGCCTGGGACTAATTCACCCCTCCACTTT. The chain recombines TRBV11-1 with TRBJ1-6, with D maybe TRBD1 (5 bases). CDR3 size: 16 residues. Germline loops: CDR1 SGHAT, CDR2 FQDESV (reference sequence). Trimming cost V 2 bases and J 6 bases, with 14 bases left between them. Combining the CDR3 with reference TRBV11-1 and TRBJ1-6 gives the whole variable domain EAEVAQSPRYKITEKSQAVAFWCDPISGHATLYWYRQILGQGPELLVQFQDESVVDDSQLPKDRFSAERLKGVDSTLKIQPAELGDSAMYLCASSLTRPGTNSPLHFGNGTRLTVT.

J is TRBJ1-1 and V is TRBV19; 10 bases are a match to TRBD1. Germline CDR1 LNHDA, CDR2 SQIVND (reference sequence). This CDR3 comprises 14 residues. The ends lost 5 bases at V and 3 bases at J; junction bases unmatched: 3. The CDR3 DNA reads as TGTGCCAGTAGTGTCGGGACAGGGGACACTGAAGCTTTCTTT. It codes for CASSVGTGDTEAFF.

This chain's CDR3 is CASYLTTGNQETQYF. CDR3 coding DNA: TGCGCCAGCTATTTGACGACAGGGAACCAAGAGACCCAGTACTTC. The genes are TRBV5-1 and TRBJ2-5, with 7 positions matching TRBD1. The germline V gene has CDR1 SGHRS and CDR2 YFSETQ. The CDR3 contains 15 residues. After removal of 7 bases from V and 0 bases from J, the junction contained 9 bases not matched to a gene.

This chain links TRBV2 with TRBJ1-3, with unresolved D. Per the germline V gene, CDR1 is SNHLY and CDR2 is FYNNEI. With 0 bases removed from V and 7 bases from J, the gap between germline ends came to 7 bases. This CDR3 spans 13 amino acids. The CDR3: CASSEAPRNTIYF. As DNA, the CDR3 is TGTGCCAGCAGTGAAGCCCCAAGGAACACCATATATTTT.

J is TRBJ2-1 and V is TRBV27; the D gene is possibly TRBD1 (6 bases). Germline assignment: CDR1 MNHEY and CDR2 SMNVEV (reference sequence). V was clipped by 0 bases and J by 10 bases, with 13 bases between them. The CDR3 contains 14 residues. The CDR3 DNA is TGTGCCAGCAGTTTATCTCCAGGGGATCGGGAGCAGTTCTTC. Translation gives CASSLSPGDREQFF.

This chain connects TRBV11-3 to TRBJ2-5, with a possible D match to TRBD2 (6 bases). CDR3 length: 15 residues. Trimming cost V 1 base and J 3 bases, with 12 bases left between them. Looked up from germline, CDR1 is SGHNT and CDR2 is YENEEA. The CDR3 protein is CASSLGAGPEETQYF. The CDR3 coding sequence is TGTGCCAGCAGCTTAGGTGCGGGGCCCGAAGAGACCCAGTACTTC.

The V gene is TRBV5-1, the J gene TRBJ2-1; 7 nucleotides line up with TRBD2. The trim removed 6 bases at V and 5 bases at J, leaving 11 bases unmatched. The CDR3 loop spans 15 amino acids. Germline lookup yields CDR1 SGHRS and CDR2 YFSETQ. In DNA form, the CDR3 reads TGCGCCAGCATGCCAGCGGGAAGGGGAAACAATGAGCAGTTCTTC. It specifies CASMPAGRGNNEQFF. Complete variable domain (other parts from reference TRBV5-1 and TRBJ2-1): KAGVTQTPRYLIKTRGQQVTLSCSPISGHRSVSWYQQTPGQGLQFLFEYFSETQRNKGNFPGRFSGRQFSNSRSEMNVSTLELGDSALYLCASMPAGRGNNEQFFGPGTRLTVL.

The CDR3 coding sequence is TGTGCCAGCAGTGAAAAAGGGACAGGGCCCGGGTACAATGAGCAGTTCTTC. The encoded protein is CASSEKGTGPGYNEQFF. The V call is TRBV25-1, the J call TRBJ2-1; TRBD1 aligns across 9 bases. The CDR3 extends over 17 amino acids. The germline gives CDR1 MGHDK, CDR2 SYGVNS. Unmatched junction bases numbered 9, after V lost 2 bases and J lost 4 bases.

V is TRBV6-6 and J is TRBJ2-2; possible D gene TRBD1, 6 bases. CDR3 size: 16 residues. In germline, CDR1 is MNHNY, CDR2 SVGAGI (reference sequence). V was cut by 6 bases and J by 6 bases, with 20 bases left in between. The CDR3, as DNA: TGTGCCAGCAGCAATAGAATCCAACAGGGATCCGGGGAGCTGTTTTTT. Translated: CASSNRIQQGSGELFF.

The rearrangement links TRBV29-1 to TRBJ1-2; D remains unclear. Trimming took off 6 bases at V and 7 bases at J, with 18 bases between the two ends. Germline assignment: CDR1 SQVTM and CDR2 ANQGSEA. This CDR3 spans 13 amino acids. CDR3 in DNA: TGCAGCGTGGACGGATCCGGAGACGGTGGCTACACCTTC. Encoded protein: CSVDGSGDGGYTF.

The gene calls are TRBV7-6 and TRBJ2-2; 9 bases map to TRBD2. The CDR3 has 16 amino acids. The trim removed 1 base at V and 5 bases at J, leaving 5 bases unmatched. The germline V gene has CDR1 SGHVS and CDR2 FNYEAQ. CDR3: CASSLGLAAGTGELFF. The CDR3 DNA is TGTGCCAGCAGCTTAGGACTAGCGGCAGGGACCGGGGAGCTGTTTTTT. Using reference TRBV7-6 and TRBJ2-2 for the parts outside the CDR3, the full variable domain is GAGVSQSPRYKVTKRGQDVALRCDPISGHVSLYWYRQALGQGPEFLTYFNYEAQQDKSGLPNDRFSAERPEGSISTLTIQRTEQRDSAMYRCASSLGLAAGTGELFFGEGSRLTVL.

The rearrangement joins TRBV29-1 to TRBJ1-3; unclear D gene. Between the trimmed V and J ends, which lost 5 bases and 4 bases, there was a span of 12 bases. The CDR3 loop spans 13 amino acids. Germline values: CDR1 SQVTM, CDR2 ANQGSEA. The DNA of the CDR3 is TGCAGCGTTCGCTATCTCGGGGGAAACACCATATATTTT. Encoded protein: CSVRYLGGNTIYF.